This TCR beta chain was recorded in a study of cytomegalovirus exposure and HLA in healthy donors. Vbeta (60) and Jbeta (13) primers were used in the PCR. Clones were sequenced by immunoSEQ multiplex PCR, and TCRdb holds only the in-frame ones, with some missing. The sample consists of roughly 140,000 clones, roughly 82% of them appearing once. Sample: PBMCs. The origin of this receptor is a man aged 25-40 years in good health and CMV-seropositive.

For the CDR3, the DNA is TGTGCCAGCACCCCAGACAGAAACACAGGGACCCAGTACTTC. This encodes CASTPDRNTGTQYF. V gene TRBV5-6 combines with J gene TRBJ2-5; tentative D call: TRBD1 (5 bases). The V end was cut by 6 bases, the J end by 7 bases, with 19 bases between. Germline values: CDR1 SGHDT, CDR2 YYEEEE. This CDR3 spans 14 amino acids.